This T cell receptor (beta chain) was captured by sequencing in a study of CD8+ T cells in alopecia areata. Turning to the study itself: Treatment comprised oral tofacitinib, 5 to 10 mg twice daily, in treated patients. Study observations and caveats: Relative to normal scalp, lesional scalp, especially alopecia totalis/universalis, showed higher clonality. Clarity of TCR sharing across patients fell short of that in mice, possibly HLA-related.

Sorting of PBMCs yielded the CD4+ and CD8+ T cells. The CDR3 extends over 14 amino acids. With 5 bases clipped from V and 7 bases from J, the junction kept 6 bases outside the gene matches. Germline V gene lookup returns CDR1 ENHRY and CDR2 SYGVKD. Comment on this clone: Its matching antigen is unknown.

RNA was extracted and reverse transcribed into cDNA as the sequencing template. The table came from immunoSEQ multiplex PCR; TCRdb's copy has only in-frame clones and leaves some out. Of 100,000 to 150,000 clones listed, 58% are singletons. This sequence originates from a human donor with alopecia areata. The sequencing here drew on CD4+ T cells sorted from blood, taken at week 0. The rearrangement links TRBV10-3 to TRBJ1-5, with 9 bases fitting TRBD1. Here the CDR3 reads CAISLQGAGQPQHF. The CDR3 DNA reads TGTGCCATCAGTTTACAGGGGGCAGGACAGCCCCAGCATTTT.